The rows below give T cell receptor beta chains drawn from one sample of a study of blood T cell repertoires in COVID-19. Libraries were prepared by immunoSEQ multiplex PCR; TCRdb keeps only in-frame clonotypes and omits some of them. There are around 250,000 clones in the sample; roughly nine tenths occur only once, and roughly 5.8% lies in the top ten. Input material: peripheral blood. Every receptor here comes from a man aged 60 to 75 with acute or convalescent COVID-19. Each CDR3 is given with its conserved first and last residue. Fields, in order: V gene, J gene, CDR3 length, CDR3 protein.

>TRBV7-9|TRBJ2-1|15
CASSLLADPWNEQFF
>TRBV11-2|TRBJ2-2|16
CASSFTSGSSSGELFF
>TRBV24-1|TRBJ2-5|16
CATSDPPSFGQETQYF
>TRBV5-1|TRBJ2-5|13
CASSPGVEETQYF
>TRBV7-9|TRBJ1-1|14
CASSSYPVNTEAFF
>TRBV6-5|TRBJ2-3|15
CASSQGQGLMDTQYF
>TRBV3-1/TRBV3-2|TRBJ1-5|15
CASSSKQGSNQPQHF
>TRBV28|TRBJ2-7|15
CASSFPRGNSYEQYF
>TRBV6-5|TRBJ2-7|12
CASSYAGREQYF
>TRBV19|TRBJ1-5|13
CASKGQVYQPQHF
>TRBV7-2|TRBJ2-5|18
CASSLGSITGSRLETQYF
>TRBV30|TRBJ1-4|13
CAWRAGRDEKLFF
>TRBV27|TRBJ2-7|15
CASSLAGPYSYEQYF
>TRBV7-9|TRBJ2-1|15
CASSLSSGMYNEQFF
>TRBV9|TRBJ2-3|16
CASSAPPPLSTDTQYF
>TRBV30|TRBJ1-5|12
CAWSPGGQPQHF
>TRBV11-1|TRBJ2-7|15
CASSLSRGRPYEQYF
>TRBV27|TRBJ1-1|14
CASSLRGRAPQAFF
>TRBV9|TRBJ1-2|14
CASSVGAGIVGYTF
>TRBV7-8|TRBJ2-5|18
CASSLGTSGRPGRETQYF
>TRBV11-3|TRBJ2-2|12
CASRRGTGELFF
>TRBV4-1|TRBJ2-7|15
CASSQDSSGILRQYF
>TRBV6-5|TRBJ1-5|15
CASSPRQGLGQPQHF
>TRBV28|TRBJ2-1|16
CASSLLLAGVNNEQFF
>TRBV30|TRBJ2-7|13
CAWSVGQNYEQYF
>TRBV5-8|TRBJ1-3|15
CASSRLRGSGNTIYF
>TRBV4-2|TRBJ2-5|18
CASSQEGFLAGLRETQYF
>TRBV7-2|TRBJ1-2|15
CASSPGTGSNYGYTF
>TRBV19|TRBJ2-1|18
CASSILAGGPGVYNEQFF
>TRBV19|TRBJ2-2|16
CASSILGSSNTGELFF
>TRBV5-1|TRBJ1-6|13
CASSLAYDSPLHF
>TRBV6-2/TRBV6-3|TRBJ2-7|14
CASSPDGSSYEQYF
>TRBV28|TRBJ2-5|15
CASSPTSGGQETQYF
>TRBV11-3|TRBJ2-7|15
CASSLDQGLSYEQYF
>TRBV7-6|TRBJ2-2|17
CASSLGRTSGYTGELFF
>TRBV7-9|TRBJ2-7|14
CASTLTGGRYEQYF
>TRBV27|TRBJ1-2|13
CASSSGQGIGYTF
>TRBV6-5|TRBJ1-1|13
CATQRSGFTEAFF
>TRBV4-2|TRBJ2-4|16
CASSQESGVAKNIQYF
>TRBV29-1|TRBJ2-2|15
CSAYRGPTNTGELFF
>TRBV5-4|TRBJ1-1|15
CASSLAGQGATEAFF
>TRBV6-5|TRBJ1-2|13
CASSYSRSYGYTF
>TRBV7-9|TRBJ2-7|13
CASSLGHLYEQYF
>TRBV9|TRBJ1-6|15
CASSAMDRVNSPLHF
>TRBV7-9|TRBJ2-1|17
CASSRSKGTGEDNEQFF
>TRBV13|TRBJ1-2|15
CASTVASGANYGYTF
>TRBV6-2/TRBV6-3|TRBJ2-3|16
CASSWGWAGTTDTQYF
>TRBV28|TRBJ1-5|13
CASRSGTYQPQHF
>TRBV30|TRBJ1-1|15
CAWSTGIIRGTEAFF
>TRBV11-2|TRBJ1-4|14
CASSLDRGEEKLFF
>TRBV30|TRBJ2-1|14
CAWSIRGSQNEQFF
>TRBV5-1|TRBJ2-7|15
CASSTTGATAYEQYF
>TRBV24-1|TRBJ2-5|15
CATSDSAGGVETQYF
>TRBV28|TRBJ1-2|12
CASSSDRAGYTF